Presented here are 23 T cell receptor beta chains from one specimen sequenced in a study of blood T cell repertoires in COVID-19. The assay was immunoSEQ multiplex PCR, and TCRdb's table has in-frame clones only and misses some. This table has 380,000 or so clones, roughly 90% appearing once. The sample was peripheral blood. The receptors here all came from a man in his forties with acute or convalescent COVID-19.

The CDR3 DNA reads as TGCAGTGCCGAAGGGGGAACCGAGCAGTACTTC. Its protein is CSAEGGTEQYF. V gene TRBV20-1 combines with J gene TRBJ2-7; D is possibly TRBD1 (6 bases). V was shortened by 6 bases and J by 6 bases, with 12 bases between the two germline ends. This CDR3 has 11 residues. Germline V gives CDR1 DFQATT, CDR2 SNEGSKA (reference sequence).

The gene calls are TRBV5-5 and TRBJ2-7; no reliable D call. Trimming shortened V by 3 bases and J by 2 bases, and 15 bases separated the two germline ends. Per germline, CDR1 SGHKS and CDR2 YYEKEE (reference sequence). The CDR3 loop spans 15 amino acids. CDR3 coding DNA: TGTGCCAGCAGCTCCGAATCAGGCATTACCTACGAGCAGTACTTC. Its translation: CASSSESGITYEQYF. The entire variable domain, with the rest obtained from reference TRBV5-5 and TRBJ2-7, is as follows: DAGVTQSPTHLIKTRGQQVTLRCSPISGHKSVSWYQQVLGQGPQFIFQYYEKEERGRGNFPDRFSARQFPNYSSELNVNALLLGDSALYLCASSSESGITYEQYFGPGTRLTVT.

V usage is TRBV5-1 and J usage is TRBJ2-3; a weak D match, TRBD1 (5 bases). V lost 3 bases and J 0 bases, leaving 11 bases between the germline ends. CDR1 is SGHRS and CDR2 is YFSETQ in the germline V gene. The CDR3 has 15 residues. The CDR3 spells CASSSRQFSTDTQYF. CDR3 coding DNA: TGCGCCAGCAGCTCCCGACAGTTTAGCACAGATACGCAGTATTTT.

This rearrangement joins TRBV5-6 to TRBJ2-5; 11 bases line up with TRBD2. The CDR3 totals 16 residues. Germline CDR1 reads SGHDT; CDR2 reads YYEEEE. V trimming: 4 bases; J trimming: 7 bases; junction bases outside the gene matches: 12. In DNA form, the CDR3 reads TGTGCCAGCAGCCGGGACTTAGCGGGGGGGCCCGGGACCCAGTACTTC. This encodes CASSRDLAGGPGTQYF.

The chain recombines TRBV21-1 with TRBJ2-7; TRBD1 is the table's D call, not checked against the DNA. TRBV21-1 is a pseudogene. The CDR3 is made up of 13 amino acids. CDR3 sequence reads: CASLGQGIDEQYF. For the CDR3, the DNA is TGTGCCAGCCTAGGACAGGGGATAGACGAGCAGTACTTC.

The genes are TRBV12-3 or TRBV12-4 and TRBJ1-4; the D is unclear. Trimming left V 3 bases short and J 8 bases short, with 10 bases between. The CDR3 consists of 13 residues. The CDR3 is CASSFRVSEKLFF. The DNA of the CDR3 is TGTGCCAGCAGTTTTCGGGTTTCGGAAAAACTGTTTTTT.

The CDR3 spells CASSDRGAYNEQFF. CDR3 coding DNA: TGTGCCAGCAGTGACAGGGGAGCCTACAATGAGCAGTTCTTC. This sequence joins TRBV6-2 or TRBV6-3 and TRBJ2-1, with 8 bases lining up with TRBD1. The germline V gene encodes CDR1 MNHEY and CDR2 SVGEGT. Losses at the gene ends were 5 bases for V and 2 bases for J; bases not matched to a gene: 2. The CDR3 is 14 residues long.

The rearrangement uses TRBV7-3 and TRBJ1-6; 8 nucleotides align to TRBD1. CDR3 length: 15 amino acids. After removal of 6 bases from V and 10 bases from J, the junction contained 11 bases not matched to a gene. The V gene's germline CDR1 is SGHTA and CDR2 FQGTGA. CDR3 amino acids: CASSSGQAVKSPLHF. CDR3 coding DNA: TGTGCCAGCAGTTCGGGACAGGCCGTAAAATCACCCCTCCACTTT.

This clone was detected only once. This chain uses TRBV5-4 with TRBJ1-1; 7 positions match TRBD1. This CDR3 has 15 residues. Germline V gene data show CDR1 as SGHNT and CDR2 as YYREEE (reference sequence). The V gene end was trimmed by 3 bases and the J gene end by 2 bases; junction bases not matched to a gene: 7. CDR3: CASSSNQGVNTEAFF. CDR3 DNA sequence: TGTGCCAGCAGCTCAAATCAGGGGGTAAACACTGAAGCTTTCTTT.

The gene calls are TRBV28 and TRBJ2-3, with TRBD2 matching 10 bases. The V and J ends lost 7 bases and 3 bases, in that order; junction bases with no gene match: 7. CDR3 size: 15 residues. Germline CDR1 and CDR2: MDHEN and SYDVKM. The CDR3 DNA follows: TGTGCCAGCAAAACTAGCGGGGTGGGGACAGATACGCAGTATTTT. Translated: CASKTSGVGTDTQYF. Full variable domain (rest looked up from reference TRBV28 and TRBJ2-3): DVKVTQSSRYLVKRTGEKVFLECVQDMDHENMFWYRQDPGLGLRLIYFSYDVKMKEKGDIPEGYSVSREKKERFSLILESASTNQTSMYLCASKTSGVGTDTQYFGPGTRLTVL.

The chain joins TRBV4-1 to TRBJ1-1; D is unclear. The CDR3 runs to 11 residues. Germline V gene data show CDR1 as MGHRA and CDR2 as YSYEKL. V was cut by 1 base and J by 11 bases, with 8 bases left in between. The DNA of the CDR3 is TGCGCCAGCAGCCAAGGCGTTTGGGCTTTCTTT. It codes for CASSQGVWAFF.

The chain recombines TRBV7-9 with TRBJ2-2; maybe TRBD2 (6 bases). Between the trimmed V and J ends, which lost 5 bases and 0 bases, there was a span of 10 bases. From germline, CDR1 is SEHNR and CDR2 FQNEAQ (reference sequence). This CDR3 has 15 residues. The chain's CDR3 is CASSIGTANTGELFF. In DNA, the CDR3 is TGTGCCAGCAGCATTGGGACTGCGAACACCGGGGAGCTGTTTTTT.

On this clone itself: Its ends do not fully match the called genes, so a read error is possible. The gene calls are TRBV7-7 and TRBJ2-3, with D maybe TRBD2 (6 bases). Germline CDR1 SSHAT, CDR2 FNYEAQ (reference sequence). CDR3 length equals 13 residues. CDR3 loop: CASSSSGVGTQYF. CDR3 sequence (DNA): TGTGCTAGCAGCTCCTCGGGGGTTGGTACGCAGTATTTT.

This clone was detected only once. J is TRBJ2-2 and V is TRBV9; D is ambiguous. This CDR3 is 14 amino acids long. The germline V gene encodes CDR1 SGDLS and CDR2 YYNGEE. V lost 3 bases and J 1 base, leaving 7 bases between the germline ends. CDR3 nucleotide sequence: TGTGCCAGCAGCGCCAAACAGAACACCGGGGAGCTGTTTTTT. This sequence encodes CASSAKQNTGELFF.

V and J are TRBV11-2 and TRBJ2-5, with D perhaps matching TRBD2 (5 bases). This CDR3 contains 15 residues. V dropped 3 bases and J dropped 2 bases, with 13 bases sitting between them. Germline V CDR1 and CDR2: SGHAT, FQNNGV. CDR3 DNA sequence: TGTGCCAGCAGCTTGGTGGGCGGGCGACAAGAGACCCAGTACTTC. Its protein is CASSLVGGRQETQYF.

This clone turned up a few times. V gene TRBV7-3 combines with J gene TRBJ2-5; tentative D call: TRBD1 (6 bases). The germline V gene encodes CDR1 SGHTA and CDR2 FQGTGA. V was clipped by 4 bases and J by 2 bases, with 8 bases between them. CDR3 length: 13 residues. The CDR3 is CASSSDRQETQYF. For the CDR3, the DNA is TGTGCCAGCAGCTCCGACAGGCAAGAGACCCAGTACTTC.

The CDR3 DNA reads TGTGCCAGCAGTTTATCGGACGGAGGGACTGAAGCTTTCTTT. This encodes CASSLSDGGTEAFF. The rearrangement uses TRBV27 and TRBJ1-1; no reliable D call. The CDR3 is made up of 14 amino acids. Per the germline V gene, CDR1 is MNHEY and CDR2 is SMNVEV (reference sequence). V was trimmed by 0 bases and J by 5 bases, leaving 10 bases between them.

This clone came up once. The chain employs TRBV4-1 and TRBJ2-5; D uncertain. The CDR3 is 11 residues long. Trimming stripped 5 bases from V and 5 bases from J, with 6 bases between. Looked up from germline, CDR1 is MGHRA and CDR2 is YSYEKL. Here the CDR3 DNA reads TGCGCCAGCAGCTCGTCGGAGACCCAGTACTTC. Translation: CASSSSETQYF.

Notes on this clone: Relative to the germline gene, one junction end is altered; a read error may explain this. This chain links TRBV14 with TRBJ2-5; D is possibly TRBD2 (6 bases). Germline CDR1 and CDR2: SGHDN and FVKESK. The CDR3 length is 15 residues. CDR3 loop: CASSQAGRARETQYF. The CDR3 bases are TGTGCCAGCAGTCAAGCGGGCAGGGCGCGGGAGACCCAGTACTTC.

The chain recombines TRBV3-1 (or the pseudogene TRBV3-2) with TRBJ2-1; 13 bases fit TRBD2. V was pared by 3 bases and J by 7 bases, with 3 bases of the junction left unmatched. CDR1 and CDR2 (germline): LGHDT, YNNKEL (reference sequence). The CDR3 extends over 15 amino acids. Here the CDR3 DNA reads TGTGCCAGCAGCCACGGGACTAGCGGGAATAATGAGCAGTTCTTC. Its protein is CASSHGTSGNNEQFF.

The chain joins TRBV11-2 to TRBJ2-7; a possible D gene is TRBD2 (5 bases). Germline lookup yields CDR1 SGHAT and CDR2 FQNNGV. This CDR3 contains 13 residues. With 0 bases removed from V and 9 bases from J, the gap between germline ends came to 12 bases. The CDR3 reads CASSLEVASRQYF. The CDR3 nucleotides read TGTGCCAGCAGCTTAGAAGTGGCTAGCCGGCAGTACTTC.

This chain joins TRBV5-4 and TRBJ2-7; 10 positions match TRBD2. V was clipped by 4 bases and J by 1 base; unmatched bases: 5. CDR1 SGHNT and CDR2 YYREEE come from the germline V gene (reference sequence). The CDR3 is made up of 15 amino acids. The CDR3 DNA reads as TGTGCCAGCAGCCCCGGGACTAGCGAGTCCTACGAGCAGTACTTC. Encoded protein: CASSPGTSESYEQYF.

The chain joins TRBV4-1 to TRBJ2-1; 14 bases are shared with TRBD2. Germline loops: CDR1 MGHRA, CDR2 YSYEKL. CDR3 length: 15 residues. V lost 1 base and J lost 8; bases outside the gene matches: 1. CDR3 in DNA: TGCGCCAGCAGCCAAGGGGGACTAGCGGGAGATGAGCAGTTCTTC. Its protein is CASSQGGLAGDEQFF.